This T cell receptor beta chain was recovered during a study of PD-1 blockade in classical Hodgkin lymphoma. This CDR3 has 14 residues. Germline CDR1 is KGHSH and CDR2 is LQKENI. V was pared by 5 bases and J by 8 bases, with 13 bases between. Profiled with immunoSEQ multiplex PCR; TCRdb holds only in-frame clones, not every one. The data show 20,000 to 25,000 clones, 80% to 85% seen once. Details on this clone: Antigen: not known.

General study points: Partial responders and progressors had significantly lower baseline TCR diversity. Why the repertoires differ is still unclear, perhaps disease activity or prior therapy. A significant rise in TCR diversity was seen by C4D1 for CD4+ cells but not for CD8+ cells.

The time point denotes: cycle 4 day 1 (C4D1), after less than seven weeks of nivolumab. All the patients suffered relapse after autologous stem cell transplantation, and brentuximab vedotin exposure differed. Magnetic negative selection was used to purify CD4+ T cells from thawed PBMCs. The patients, who had relapsed/refractory classical Hodgkin lymphoma, achieved best responses of complete response, partial response or progressive disease. This TCR came from a human donor with classical Hodgkin lymphoma. The chain links TRBV18 to TRBJ1-6; perhaps TRBD1 as D (6 bases). Sequencing used CD4+ T cells from blood, obtained before the fourth cycle of nivolumab. The CDR3 bases are TGTGCCAGCTCAAGGGGGTTGGGGGATTCACCCCTCCACTTT. This gives the protein CASSRGLGDSPLHF.